What follows are 28 T cell receptor beta chains derived from one specimen sequenced in a study of blood T cell repertoires in COVID-19. Libraries were prepared by immunoSEQ multiplex PCR; TCRdb keeps only in-frame clonotypes and omits some of them. The table shows around 150,000 clones, with roughly 86% occurring only once. Material: PBMCs or T cells enriched from blood (not recorded which). These TCRs come from a woman in her fifties or sixties with acute COVID-19.

This clone was seen just once. Written as DNA, the CDR3 is TGTGCCAGCAGCCAACGGGTAGCGGAAACCTACAATGAGCAGTTCTTC. This translates into CASSQRVAETYNEQFF. The chain joins TRBV6-2 or TRBV6-3 to TRBJ2-1; tentatively, D is TRBD2 (6 bases). Trimming pared 6 bases from V and 2 bases from J, leaving 17 bases between. Germline lookup yields CDR1 MNHEY and CDR2 SVGEGT. The CDR3 totals 16 residues.

The chain uses TRBV5-6 and TRBJ2-7, with TRBD1 matching 11 bases. CDR3 length equals 13 residues. Germline-derived CDR1 and CDR2 are SGHDT and YYEEEE. With V trimmed by 4 bases and J by 6 bases, 3 bases remained unmatched. The CDR3 DNA is TGTGCCAGCAGCCTAGGGACAGGGGGCGAGCAGTACTTC. Translating gives CASSLGTGGEQYF.

The chain joins TRBV3-1 (or the pseudogene TRBV3-2) to TRBJ1-6; D is unclear. Trimming pared 5 bases from V and 8 bases from J, leaving 16 bases between. The germline V gene has CDR1 LGHDT and CDR2 YNNKEL (reference sequence). This CDR3 has 15 residues. CDR3 in DNA: TGTGCCAGCAGCAGAAAGCAAATTCGGGATTCACCCCTCCACTTT. It codes for CASSRKQIRDSPLHF.

The genes are TRBV24-1 and TRBJ1-1, with TRBD1 matching 8 bases. V dropped 4 bases and J dropped 4; count of bases not matched to a gene: 10. Germline V gene sequence: CDR1 KGHDR, CDR2 SFDVKD. There are 16 residues in the CDR3. The CDR3 here is CATSDSGQGGGTEAFF. CDR3 nucleotides: TGTGCCACCAGTGACTCCGGACAGGGAGGAGGCACTGAAGCTTTCTTT.

The chain couples TRBV9 to TRBJ2-7, with 9 bases matching TRBD1. CDR1 is SGDLS and CDR2 is YYNGEE in the germline V gene. The CDR3 totals 14 residues. Losses at the gene ends were 2 bases for V and 0 bases for J; bases not matched to a gene: 0. In DNA, the CDR3 is TGTGCCAGCAGCGTGACAGGGGGCTCCTACGAGCAGTACTTC. Residues: CASSVTGGSYEQYF. The entire variable domain, with the rest obtained from reference TRBV9 and TRBJ2-7, is as follows: DSGVTQTPKHLITATGQRVTLRCSPRSGDLSVYWYQQSLDQGLQFLIQYYNGEERAKGNILERFSAQQFPDLHSELNLSSLELGDSALYFCASSVTGGSYEQYFGPGTRLTVT.

The chain links TRBV30 to TRBJ1-4; 9 positions match TRBD1. Germline CDR1 and CDR2: GTSNPN and SVGIG (reference sequence). This CDR3 has 15 residues. V trimming: 2 bases; J trimming: 2 bases; junction bases outside the gene matches: 3. CDR3 amino acids: CAWSRTGATNEKLFF. The CDR3 DNA sequence: TGTGCCTGGAGTCGGACAGGGGCGACTAATGAAAAACTGTTTTTT.

The chain employs TRBV6-5 and TRBJ1-4, with TRBD1 matching 8 bases. Germline CDR1 and CDR2: MNHEY and SVGAGI. J lost 7 bases, V lost 5 bases, and 9 bases had no gene match. The CDR3 spans 15 residues. The CDR3 region is CASSKDRDSSEKLFF. CDR3 sequence (DNA): TGTGCCAGCAGTAAGGACAGGGATTCATCTGAAAAACTGTTTTTT.

The V gene is TRBV10-3, the J gene TRBJ2-7; TRBD1 matches 8 bases. V lost 6 bases and J lost 2; bases outside the gene matches: 3. The CDR3 has 13 residues. The germline CDR1 and CDR2 sequences are ENHRY and SYGVKD. CDR3 in amino acids: CAISGQGPYEQYF. The CDR3 nucleotides are TGTGCCATCAGCGGACAGGGTCCCTACGAGCAGTACTTC.

The DNA of the CDR3 is TGTGCCAGTACCCGGACAGGAGCGGACTATGGCTACACCTTC. Translation: CASTRTGADYGYTF. The V gene is TRBV19, the J gene TRBJ1-2, with 7 bases aligning to TRBD1. CDR3 length: 14 amino acids. V trimming: 7 bases; J trimming: 3 bases; junction bases outside the gene matches: 8. Germline CDR1 LNHDA, CDR2 SQIVND (reference sequence).

V and J are TRBV14 and TRBJ2-5; 13 bases are a match to TRBD2. This CDR3 has 16 residues. Germline V gene data show CDR1 as SGHDN and CDR2 as FVKESK. Trimming removed 4 bases from V and 4 bases from J; junction bases left unmatched: 6. The CDR3 nucleotides are TGTGCCAGCAGCCGGACTAGCGGGAGCGTTGTAGAGACCCAGTACTTC. Its translation: CASSRTSGSVVETQYF.

This clone was observed once. This rearrangement joins TRBV27 to TRBJ1-2, with D perhaps TRBD1 (6 bases). The germline V and J ends were trimmed by 3 bases and 5 bases, with 13 bases remaining between them. Per germline, CDR1 MNHEY and CDR2 SMNVEV (reference sequence). The CDR3 extends over 14 amino acids. The CDR3 sequence is CASSFLQGWYGYTF. The DNA of the CDR3 is TGTGCCAGCAGTTTTCTCCAGGGGTGGTATGGCTACACCTTC.

This chain links TRBV11-1 with TRBJ2-5; weak D call: TRBD2 (5 bases). The V end lost 5 bases, the J end lost 9 bases, and 19 bases lay between the germline ends. Germline CDR1 is SGHAT and CDR2 is FQDESV (reference sequence). The CDR3 is 14 amino acids. In nucleotides, the CDR3 is TGTGCCAGCAGCCCCCGAGGAGCCCTCGGGGCCCAGTACTTC. This sequence encodes CASSPRGALGAQYF.

This clone was observed a few times. This chain joins TRBV9 and TRBJ2-1; 7 bases are a match to TRBD2. Germline trimming cut 8 bases from V and 2 bases from J; bases unmatched to any gene: 13. From germline, CDR1 is SGDLS and CDR2 YYNGEE. The CDR3 length is 16 residues. The CDR3 here is CASRGEGAGTYNEQFF. Written as DNA, the CDR3 is TGTGCCAGTAGAGGAGAGGGAGCGGGAACCTACAATGAGCAGTTCTTC.

The rearrangement joins TRBV7-9 to TRBJ2-3, with 12 bases matching TRBD2. The length of the CDR3 is 16 residues. V dropped 5 bases and J dropped 3; count of bases not matched to a gene: 6. Per the germline V gene, CDR1 is SEHNR and CDR2 is FQNEAQ (reference sequence). The CDR3, as DNA: TGTGCCAGCAGCCGTCAGACTAGCGGGAGAACAGATACGCAGTATTTT. This codes for CASSRQTSGRTDTQYF.

This clone came up a few times. The V gene is TRBV19, the J gene TRBJ2-5, with a tentative D call TRBD2 (6 bases). CDR1 and CDR2 from the germline V gene are LNHDA and SQIVND (reference sequence). CDR3 size: 13 residues. Trimming took 11 bases from V and 6 from J, leaving 19 bases between them. The CDR3: CARRLGFVQTQYF. The CDR3 DNA reads as TGTGCCCGTCGACTAGGGTTCGTACAGACCCAGTACTTC.

This rearrangement joins TRBV7-8 to TRBJ1-1, with TRBD1 matching over 8 bases. The CDR3 runs 14 residues. V lost 9 bases and J lost 3; bases outside the gene matches: 9. Germline CDR1 SGHVS, CDR2 FQNEAQ. Here the CDR3 DNA reads TGTGCCAGTTCACAGGGGGTGAGGGACACTGAAGCTTTCTTT. This codes for CASSQGVRDTEAFF.

V usage is TRBV27 and J usage is TRBJ1-4, with 7 bases lining up with TRBD1. CDR1 is MNHEY, CDR2 SMNVEV, per germline (reference sequence). Trimming took 5 bases from V and 8 from J; bases not matched to a gene: 8. CDR3 length: 14 amino acids. The CDR3 region is CASSRGGQREKLFF. DNA of the CDR3: TGTGCCAGCAGTCGAGGGGGACAGCGAGAAAAACTGTTTTTT.

The chain recombines TRBV30 with TRBJ1-5, with D possibly matching TRBD1 (6 bases). Germline CDR1 and CDR2: GTSNPN and SVGIG (reference sequence). CDR3 length: 13 amino acids. The V end lost 5 bases, the J end lost 4 bases, and 12 bases lay between the germline ends. The CDR3 is CAWQTGLNQPQHF. DNA for the CDR3: TGTGCCTGGCAGACAGGACTTAATCAGCCCCAGCATTTT.

In its sample, this clone was seen once. The rearrangement joins TRBV3-1 (or the pseudogene TRBV3-2) to TRBJ2-7; 10 nucleotides match TRBD2. CDR1 LGHDT and CDR2 YNNKEL come from the germline V gene (reference sequence). The CDR3 consists of 18 residues. The junction had 21 bases not matched to a gene; V was cut back by 6 bases and J by 7 bases. The CDR3 region has the DNA TGTGCCAGCAGTCCGAGCCCCCCCTTAGCGGGAGGTCCCGTGGAGCAGTACTTC. Amino acids: CASSPSPPLAGGPVEQYF.

The V and J genes are TRBV5-1 and TRBJ2-3; D unresolved. The V end lost 7 bases, the J end lost 0 bases, and 12 bases lay between the germline ends. Germline V lookup: CDR1 SGHRS, CDR2 YFSETQ. This CDR3 has 14 amino acids. Here the CDR3 reads CASSSATSTDTQYF. Here the CDR3 DNA reads TGCGCCAGCTCCAGCGCCACTAGCACAGATACGCAGTATTTT.

The rearrangement links TRBV5-1 to TRBJ2-3; the match to TRBD2 covers 7 bases. In germline, CDR1 is SGHRS, CDR2 YFSETQ. V lost 6 bases, J lost 0 bases, and 4 bases stayed unmatched. The CDR3 totals 14 residues. The CDR3 nucleotides are TGCGCCAGCACTAGCGGTTCTAGCACAGATACGCAGTATTTT. The encoded protein is CASTSGSSTDTQYF.

The chain employs TRBV3-1 (or the pseudogene TRBV3-2) and TRBJ2-1; TRBD2 matches 8 bases. The CDR3 totals 16 residues. Trimming removed 1 base from V and 0 bases from J; junction bases left unmatched: 2. Germline assignment: CDR1 LGHDT and CDR2 YNNKEL (reference sequence). CDR3 DNA: TGTGCCAGCAGCCAAGCCAGCGGGAGCTCCTACAATGAGCAGTTCTTC. Residues: CASSQASGSSYNEQFF.

The chain uses TRBV7-6 and TRBJ2-7; 14 positions agree with TRBD2. V shed 1 base, J shed 6 bases, and the junction held 8 bases outside the gene matches. The CDR3 is 17 amino acids. In germline, CDR1 is SGHVS, CDR2 FNYEAQ. The CDR3 bases are TGTGCCAGCAGCTTAGGCGGGACTAGCGGGAGAGGAGGCGAGCAGTACTTC. Translating it yields CASSLGGTSGRGGEQYF.

The chain couples TRBV5-1 to TRBJ1-2; TRBD1 might be the D (5 bases). This CDR3 spans 13 amino acids. Germline CDR1 SGHRS, CDR2 YFSETQ. V lost 0 bases and J 10 bases, leaving 13 bases between the germline ends. Written as DNA, the CDR3 is TGCGCCAGCAGCTTGGAGGCAGGGTACGACTACACCTTC. This gives the protein CASSLEAGYDYTF.

The chain couples TRBV5-4 to TRBJ2-3; 8 bases map to TRBD2. V was pared by 4 bases and J by 5 bases, with 6 bases of the junction left unmatched. CDR3 length equals 14 residues. Germline V lookup: CDR1 SGHNT, CDR2 YYREEE (reference sequence). The DNA for the CDR3 is TGTGCCAGCAGCCCCGGACTAGCCGGAGATACGCAGTATTTT. Translation gives CASSPGLAGDTQYF.

This clone was detected once. The V call is TRBV4-3, the J call TRBJ2-1; 7 bases fit TRBD2. Trimming at V came to 3 bases and at J to 7 bases, leaving 9 bases not matched to a gene. The CDR3 runs 15 residues. Germline loops: CDR1 LGHNA, CDR2 YSLEER. CDR3 DNA: TGCGCCAGCAGCCACGACTTCGCGGGAGATAATGAGCAGTTCTTC. Residues: CASSHDFAGDNEQFF.

This clone was counted once. The rearrangement uses TRBV28 and TRBJ2-3; D is perhaps TRBD2 (7 bases). V was pared by 6 bases and J by 5 bases, with 12 bases between. The CDR3 extends over 13 amino acids. Germline CDR1 MDHEN, CDR2 SYDVKM. This CDR3 reads CASRRGGGDTQYF. CDR3 DNA: TGTGCCAGCAGGCGAGGGGGGGGAGATACGCAGTATTTT.

This clone was observed once. The genes are TRBV28 and TRBJ2-3, with D possibly being TRBD2 (5 bases). Per germline, CDR1 MDHEN and CDR2 SYDVKM. V lost 6 bases, J lost 4 bases, and 14 bases lay in between. CDR3 length: 14 residues. CDR3 loop: CASRGGGSPDTQYF. CDR3 DNA: TGTGCCAGCAGAGGCGGAGGAAGCCCAGATACGCAGTATTTT.